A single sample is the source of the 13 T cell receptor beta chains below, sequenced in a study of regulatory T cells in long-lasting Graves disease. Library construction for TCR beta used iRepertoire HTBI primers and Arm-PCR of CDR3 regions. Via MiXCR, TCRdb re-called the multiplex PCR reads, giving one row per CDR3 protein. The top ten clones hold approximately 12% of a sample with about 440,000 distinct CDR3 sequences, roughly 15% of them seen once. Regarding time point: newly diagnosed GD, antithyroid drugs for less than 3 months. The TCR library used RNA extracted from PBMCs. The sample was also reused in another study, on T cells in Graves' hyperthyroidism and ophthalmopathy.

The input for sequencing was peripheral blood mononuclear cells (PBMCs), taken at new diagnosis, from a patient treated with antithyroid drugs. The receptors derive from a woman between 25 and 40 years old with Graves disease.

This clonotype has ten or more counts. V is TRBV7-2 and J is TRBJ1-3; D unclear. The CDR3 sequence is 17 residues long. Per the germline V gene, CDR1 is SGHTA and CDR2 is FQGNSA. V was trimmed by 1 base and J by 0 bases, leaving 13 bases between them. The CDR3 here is CASSLVPVGFSGNTIYF. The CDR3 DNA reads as TGTGCCAGCAGCTTAGTCCCGGTAGGATTCTCTGGAAACACCATATATTTT.

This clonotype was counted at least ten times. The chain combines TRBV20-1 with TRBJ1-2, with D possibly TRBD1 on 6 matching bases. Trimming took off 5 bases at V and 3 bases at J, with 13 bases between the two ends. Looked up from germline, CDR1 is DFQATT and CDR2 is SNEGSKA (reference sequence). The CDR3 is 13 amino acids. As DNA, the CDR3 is TGCAGTGCTCCCCCGGACAGTGACTATGGCTACACCTTC. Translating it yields CSAPPDSDYGYTF.

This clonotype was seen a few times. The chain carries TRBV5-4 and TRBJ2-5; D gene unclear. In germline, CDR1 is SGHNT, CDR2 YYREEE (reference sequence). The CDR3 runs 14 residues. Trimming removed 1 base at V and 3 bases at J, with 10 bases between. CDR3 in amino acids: CASSLRPAKETQYF. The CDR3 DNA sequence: TGTGCCAGCAGCTTGAGGCCTGCTAAAGAGACCCAGTACTTC.

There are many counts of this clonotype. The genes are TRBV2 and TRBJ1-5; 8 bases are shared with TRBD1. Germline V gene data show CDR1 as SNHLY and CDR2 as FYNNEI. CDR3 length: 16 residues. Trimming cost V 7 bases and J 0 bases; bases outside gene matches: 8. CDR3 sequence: CASTRGQGASNQPQHF. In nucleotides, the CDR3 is TGTGCCAGCACAAGAGGACAGGGAGCTAGCAATCAGCCCCAGCATTTT.

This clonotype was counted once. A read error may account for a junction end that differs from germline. The CDR3 nucleotides are TGCAGTGCTAAGACTAGCGGGAGTTGGGCAGATATGCAGTATTTT. Its translation: CSAKTSGSWADMQYF. V gene TRBV20-1 combines with J gene TRBJ2-3; 12 nucleotides align to TRBD2. The CDR3 totals 15 residues. Germline V gene lookup returns CDR1 DFQATT and CDR2 SNEGSKA (reference sequence).

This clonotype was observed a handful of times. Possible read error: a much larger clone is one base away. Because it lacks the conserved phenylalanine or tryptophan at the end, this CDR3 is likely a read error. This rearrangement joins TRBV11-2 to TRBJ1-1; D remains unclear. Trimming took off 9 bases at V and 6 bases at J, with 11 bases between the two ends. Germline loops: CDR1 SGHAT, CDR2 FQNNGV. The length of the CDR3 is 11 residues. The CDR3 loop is CASQHGAEAFL. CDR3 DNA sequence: TGTGCCAGTCAGCACGGGGCTGAAGCTTTCCTT.

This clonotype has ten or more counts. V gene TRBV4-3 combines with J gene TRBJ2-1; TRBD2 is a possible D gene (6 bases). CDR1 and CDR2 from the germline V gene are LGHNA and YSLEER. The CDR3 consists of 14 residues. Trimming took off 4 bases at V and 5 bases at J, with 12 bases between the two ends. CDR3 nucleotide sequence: TGCGCCAGCAGCCCCCAGGTAGCGGACAATGAGCAGTTCTTC. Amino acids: CASSPQVADNEQFF.

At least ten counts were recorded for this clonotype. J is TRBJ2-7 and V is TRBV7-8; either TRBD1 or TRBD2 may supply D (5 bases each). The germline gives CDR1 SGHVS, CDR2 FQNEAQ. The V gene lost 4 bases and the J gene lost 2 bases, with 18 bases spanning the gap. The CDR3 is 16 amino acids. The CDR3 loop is CASSSRPRGRAYEQYF. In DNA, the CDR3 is TGTGCCAGCAGCTCCCGTCCTCGGGGACGCGCCTACGAGCAGTACTTC.

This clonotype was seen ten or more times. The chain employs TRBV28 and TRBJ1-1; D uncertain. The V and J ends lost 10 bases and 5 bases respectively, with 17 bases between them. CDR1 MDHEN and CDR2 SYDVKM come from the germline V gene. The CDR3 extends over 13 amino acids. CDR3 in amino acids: CATDRGKGTEAFF. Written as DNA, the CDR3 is TGTGCCACAGACCGAGGGAAGGGAACTGAAGCTTTCTTT.

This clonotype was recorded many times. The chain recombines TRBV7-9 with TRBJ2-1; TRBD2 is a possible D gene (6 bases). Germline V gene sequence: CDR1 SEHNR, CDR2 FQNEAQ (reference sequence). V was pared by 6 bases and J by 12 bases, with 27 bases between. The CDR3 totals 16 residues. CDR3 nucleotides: TGTGCCAGCAGTACGGACCGGGAGATCTGGACAACGGGGCAGTTCTTC. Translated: CASSTDREIWTTGQFF.

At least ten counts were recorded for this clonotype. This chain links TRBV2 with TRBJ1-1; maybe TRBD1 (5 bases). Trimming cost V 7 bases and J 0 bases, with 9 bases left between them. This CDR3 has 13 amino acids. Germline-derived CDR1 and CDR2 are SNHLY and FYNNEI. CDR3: CASTEDMNTEAFF. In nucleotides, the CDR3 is TGTGCCAGCACTGAGGACATGAACACTGAAGCTTTCTTT.

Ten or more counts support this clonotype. CDR3 region: CASLGSATGELKTQYF. The CDR3 DNA reads as TGTGCCAGCCTGGGGTCCGCAACAGGGGAGTTAAAGACCCAGTACTTC. This chain joins TRBV6-1 and TRBJ2-5, with 7 bases that match TRBD1. This CDR3 has 16 residues. CDR1 is MNHNS and CDR2 is SASEGT in the germline V gene. Trimming took 8 bases from V and 6 from J; bases not matched to a gene: 18.

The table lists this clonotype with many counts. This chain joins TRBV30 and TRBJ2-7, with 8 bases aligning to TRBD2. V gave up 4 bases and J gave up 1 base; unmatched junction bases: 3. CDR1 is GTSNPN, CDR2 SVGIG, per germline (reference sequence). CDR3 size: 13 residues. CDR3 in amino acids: CAWIGGGSYEQYF. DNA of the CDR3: TGTGCCTGGATCGGCGGGGGGTCCTACGAGCAGTACTTC.